Listed here is a single T cell receptor beta chain. Its antigen remains unknown. The sample belongs to a study of cytomegalovirus exposure and HLA in healthy donors. Findings and caveats of the study: Based on reports, TCR beta sequences accurately predicted HLA-A and HLA-B alleles for most subjects. It was reported that the classifier diagnosed cytomegalovirus status with high specificity and sensitivity in both the original and validation cohorts.

The study ran its PCR with 60 Vbeta and 13 Jbeta primers. The table came from immunoSEQ multiplex PCR; TCRdb's copy has only in-frame clones and leaves some out. The data contain approximately 32,000 clones, 85% to 95% of them singletons. This clonotype was sampled from a young woman in good health and CMV-seronegative. Sequences were obtained from PBMCs.

The DNA for the CDR3 is TGCGCCAGCAGCCCCTTAGCGGGATACAATGAGCAGTTCTTC. Translating gives CASSPLAGYNEQFF. V and J are TRBV5-1 and TRBJ2-1; 8 nucleotides agree with TRBD2. The CDR3 contains 14 residues. J gave up 4 bases and V 4 bases, and 4 bases lay outside the gene matches. Germline assignment: CDR1 SGHRS and CDR2 YFSETQ. The full variable domain, completed using reference TRBV5-1 and TRBJ2-1, is KAGVTQTPRYLIKTRGQQVTLSCSPISGHRSVSWYQQTPGQGLQFLFEYFSETQRNKGNFPGRFSGRQFSNSRSEMNVSTLELGDSALYLCASSPLAGYNEQFFGPGTRLTVL.